This T cell receptor (beta chain) is drawn from a study of cytomegalovirus exposure and HLA in healthy donors. The PCR had 60 Vbeta and 13 Jbeta primers. The table came from immunoSEQ multiplex PCR; TCRdb's copy has only in-frame clones and leaves some out. The sample has over 150,000 clones, 75% to 85% seen once. With V trimmed by 4 bases and J by 4 bases, 6 bases remained unmatched. This CDR3 contains 14 residues. Germline V gene data show CDR1 as SGHRS and CDR2 as YFSETQ. The chain combines TRBV5-1 with TRBJ1-1, with TRBD1 identical over 8 bases. This clonotype was obtained from a woman in her twenties or thirties in good health and CMV-seropositive. The sequenced material came from PBMCs. The CDR3 region has the DNA TGCGCCAGCAGCGCGCAGGGGGCAGGCACTGAAGCTTTCTTT. It translates to CASSAQGAGTEAFF. The full variable domain, in which reference TRBV5-1 and TRBJ1-1 provide the parts outside the CDR3, is KAGVTQTPRYLIKTRGQQVTLSCSPISGHRSVSWYQQTPGQGLQFLFEYFSETQRNKGNFPGRFSGRQFSNSRSEMNVSTLELGDSALYLCASSAQGAGTEAFFGQGTRLTVV.